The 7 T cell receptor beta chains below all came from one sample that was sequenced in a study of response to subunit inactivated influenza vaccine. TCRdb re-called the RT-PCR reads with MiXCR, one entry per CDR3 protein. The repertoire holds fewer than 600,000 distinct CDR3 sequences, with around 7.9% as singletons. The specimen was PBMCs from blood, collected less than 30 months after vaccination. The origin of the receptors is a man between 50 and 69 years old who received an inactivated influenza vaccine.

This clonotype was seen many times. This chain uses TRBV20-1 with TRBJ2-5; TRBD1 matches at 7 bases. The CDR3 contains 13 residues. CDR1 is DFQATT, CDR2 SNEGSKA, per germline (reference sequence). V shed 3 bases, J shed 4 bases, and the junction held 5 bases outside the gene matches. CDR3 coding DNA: TGCAGTGCTAGGGAGACAGGGATAGAGACCCAGTACTTC. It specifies CSARETGIETQYF.

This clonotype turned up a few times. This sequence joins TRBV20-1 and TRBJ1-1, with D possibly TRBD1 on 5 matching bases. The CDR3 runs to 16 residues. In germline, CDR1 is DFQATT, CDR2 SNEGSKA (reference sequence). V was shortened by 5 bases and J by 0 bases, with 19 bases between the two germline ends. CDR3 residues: CSAEPLTGHLNTEAFF. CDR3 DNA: TGCAGTGCTGAGCCCCTAACAGGCCATCTGAACACTGAAGCTTTCTTT.

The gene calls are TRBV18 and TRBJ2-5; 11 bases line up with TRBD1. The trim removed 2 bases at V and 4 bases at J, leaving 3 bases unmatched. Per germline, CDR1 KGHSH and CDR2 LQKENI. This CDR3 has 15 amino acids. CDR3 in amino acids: CASSPRTGGVETQYF. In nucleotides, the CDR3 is TGTGCCAGCTCACCAAGGACAGGGGGCGTAGAGACCCAGTACTTC. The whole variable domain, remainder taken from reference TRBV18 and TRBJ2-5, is NAGVMQNPRHLVRRRGQEARLRCSPMKGHSHVYWYRQLPEEGLKFMVYLQKENIIDESGMPKERFSAEFPKEGPSILRIQQVVRGDSAAYFCASSPRTGGVETQYFGPGTRLLVL.

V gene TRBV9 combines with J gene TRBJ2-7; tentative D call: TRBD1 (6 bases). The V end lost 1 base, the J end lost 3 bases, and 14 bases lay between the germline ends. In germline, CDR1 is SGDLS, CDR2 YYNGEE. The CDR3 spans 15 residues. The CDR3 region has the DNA TGTGCCAGCAGCGTATCGACAGGACCCGACTACGAGCAGTACTTC. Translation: CASSVSTGPDYEQYF.

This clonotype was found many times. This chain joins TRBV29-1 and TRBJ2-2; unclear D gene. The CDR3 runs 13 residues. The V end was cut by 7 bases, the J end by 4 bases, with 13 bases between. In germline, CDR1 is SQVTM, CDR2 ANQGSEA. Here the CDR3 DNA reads TGCAGCGCTACGACTGGTTCCACCGGGGAGCTGTTTTTT. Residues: CSATTGSTGELFF.

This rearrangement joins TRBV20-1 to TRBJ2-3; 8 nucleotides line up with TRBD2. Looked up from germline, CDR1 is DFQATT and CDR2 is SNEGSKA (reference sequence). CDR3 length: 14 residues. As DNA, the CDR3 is TGCTTCTGTAGCCAAGCGGGGGTGTCAGATACGCAGTATTTT. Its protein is CFCSQAGVSDTQYF.

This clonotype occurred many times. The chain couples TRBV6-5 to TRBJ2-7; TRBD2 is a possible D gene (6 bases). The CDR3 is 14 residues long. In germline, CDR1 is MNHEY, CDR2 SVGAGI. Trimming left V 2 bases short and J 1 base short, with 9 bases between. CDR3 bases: TGTGCCAGCAGTTACAACGCGGGGTCCTACGAGCAGTACTTC. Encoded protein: CASSYNAGSYEQYF.